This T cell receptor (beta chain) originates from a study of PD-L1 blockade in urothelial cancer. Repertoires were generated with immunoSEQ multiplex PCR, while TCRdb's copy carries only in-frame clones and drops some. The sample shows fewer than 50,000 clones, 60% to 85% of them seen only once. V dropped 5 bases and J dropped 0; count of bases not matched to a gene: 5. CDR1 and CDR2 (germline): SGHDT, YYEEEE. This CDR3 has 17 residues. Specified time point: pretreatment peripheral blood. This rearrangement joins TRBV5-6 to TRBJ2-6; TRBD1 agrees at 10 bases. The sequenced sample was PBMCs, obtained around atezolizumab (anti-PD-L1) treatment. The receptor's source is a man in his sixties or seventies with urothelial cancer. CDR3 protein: CASSLDRGGSGANVLTF. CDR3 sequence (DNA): TGTGCCAGCAGTCTGGACAGGGGGGGCTCTGGGGCCAACGTCCTGACTTTC.